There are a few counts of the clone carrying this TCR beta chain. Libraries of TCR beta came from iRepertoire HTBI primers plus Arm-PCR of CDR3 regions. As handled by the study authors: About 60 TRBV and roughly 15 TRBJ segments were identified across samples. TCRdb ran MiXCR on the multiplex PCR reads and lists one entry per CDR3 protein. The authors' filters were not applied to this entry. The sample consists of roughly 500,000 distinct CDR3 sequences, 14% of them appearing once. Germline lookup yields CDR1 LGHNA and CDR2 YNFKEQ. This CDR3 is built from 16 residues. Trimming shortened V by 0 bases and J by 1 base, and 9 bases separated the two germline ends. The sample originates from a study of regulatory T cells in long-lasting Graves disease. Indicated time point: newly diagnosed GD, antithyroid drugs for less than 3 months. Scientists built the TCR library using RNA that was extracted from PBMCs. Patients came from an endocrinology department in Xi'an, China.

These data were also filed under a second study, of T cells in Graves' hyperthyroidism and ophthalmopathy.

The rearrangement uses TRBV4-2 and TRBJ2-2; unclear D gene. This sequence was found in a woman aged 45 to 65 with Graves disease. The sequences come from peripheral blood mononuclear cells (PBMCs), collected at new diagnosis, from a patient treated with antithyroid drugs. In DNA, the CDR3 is TGTGCCAGCAGCCAAGACCAGGCGGTGAACACCGGGGAGCTGTTTTTT. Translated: CASSQDQAVNTGELFF.